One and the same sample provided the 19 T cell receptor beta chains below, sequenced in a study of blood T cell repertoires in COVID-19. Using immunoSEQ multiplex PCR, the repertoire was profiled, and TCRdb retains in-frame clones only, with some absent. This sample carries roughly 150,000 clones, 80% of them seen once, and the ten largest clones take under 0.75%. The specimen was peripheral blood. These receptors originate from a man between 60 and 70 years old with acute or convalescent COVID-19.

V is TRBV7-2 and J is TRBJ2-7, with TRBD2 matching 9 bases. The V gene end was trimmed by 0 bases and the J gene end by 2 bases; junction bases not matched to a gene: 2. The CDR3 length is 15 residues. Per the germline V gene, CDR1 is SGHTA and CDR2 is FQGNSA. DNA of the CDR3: TGTGCCAGCAGCTTAGCTAGCGGGAGCCCCTACGAGCAGTACTTC. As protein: CASSLASGSPYEQYF.

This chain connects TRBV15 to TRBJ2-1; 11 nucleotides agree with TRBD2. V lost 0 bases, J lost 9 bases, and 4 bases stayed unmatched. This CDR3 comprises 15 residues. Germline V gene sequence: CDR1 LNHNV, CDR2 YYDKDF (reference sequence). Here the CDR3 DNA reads TGTGCCACCAGCAGAGATGGGACTAGCGGTGTTGAGCAGTTCTTC. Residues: CATSRDGTSGVEQFF.

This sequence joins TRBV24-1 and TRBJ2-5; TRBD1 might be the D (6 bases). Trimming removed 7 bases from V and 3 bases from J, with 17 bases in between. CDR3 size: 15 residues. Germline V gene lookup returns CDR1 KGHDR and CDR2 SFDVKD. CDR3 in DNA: TGTGCCACCAGCCTTCGAGGGACAACCGAAGAGACCCAGTACTTC. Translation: CATSLRGTTEETQYF.

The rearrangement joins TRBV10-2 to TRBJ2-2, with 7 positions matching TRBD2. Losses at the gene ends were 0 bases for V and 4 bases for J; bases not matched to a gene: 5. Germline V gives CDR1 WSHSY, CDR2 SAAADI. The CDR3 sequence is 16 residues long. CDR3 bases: TGCGCCAGCAGTGAGTCGGCGGGAGTAGGCACCGGGGAGCTGTTTTTT. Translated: CASSESAGVGTGELFF.

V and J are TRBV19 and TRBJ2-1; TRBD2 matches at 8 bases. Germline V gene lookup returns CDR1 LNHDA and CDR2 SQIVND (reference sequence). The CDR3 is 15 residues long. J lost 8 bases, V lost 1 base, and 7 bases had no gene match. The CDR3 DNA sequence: TGTGCCAGTAGTATAGCGGGGGGGCGGGTGGATGAGCAGTTCTTC. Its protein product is CASSIAGGRVDEQFF.

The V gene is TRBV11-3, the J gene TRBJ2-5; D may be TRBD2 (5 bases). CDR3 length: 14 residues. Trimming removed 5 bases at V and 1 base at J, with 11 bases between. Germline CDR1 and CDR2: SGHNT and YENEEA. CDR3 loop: CASSPRAGQETQYF. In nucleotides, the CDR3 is TGTGCCAGCAGCCCCCGGGCGGGCCAAGAGACCCAGTACTTC.

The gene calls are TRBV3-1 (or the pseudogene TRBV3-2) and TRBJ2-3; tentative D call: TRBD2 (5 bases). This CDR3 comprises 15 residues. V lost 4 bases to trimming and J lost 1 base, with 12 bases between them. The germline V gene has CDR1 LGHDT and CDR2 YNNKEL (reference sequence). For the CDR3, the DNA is TGTGCCAGCAGCCTCGACCGGACTGGCACAGATACGCAGTATTTT. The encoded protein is CASSLDRTGTDTQYF.

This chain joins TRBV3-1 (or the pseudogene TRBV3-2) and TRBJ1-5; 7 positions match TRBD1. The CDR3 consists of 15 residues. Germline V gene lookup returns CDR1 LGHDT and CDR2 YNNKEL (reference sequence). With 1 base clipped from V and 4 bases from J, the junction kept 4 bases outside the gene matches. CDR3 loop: CASSQGDRENQPQHF. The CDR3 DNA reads TGTGCCAGCAGCCAAGGTGACAGGGAGAATCAGCCCCAGCATTTT.

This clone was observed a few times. The DNA for the CDR3 is TGTGCCAGCAGCTTACTCGGGGATCAGCCCCAGCATTTT. It encodes CASSLLGDQPQHF. This rearrangement joins TRBV7-2 to TRBJ1-5; the D is unclear. The germline V gene encodes CDR1 SGHTA and CDR2 FQGNSA. Trimming removed 2 bases from V and 5 bases from J, with 7 bases in between. The CDR3 spans 13 residues.

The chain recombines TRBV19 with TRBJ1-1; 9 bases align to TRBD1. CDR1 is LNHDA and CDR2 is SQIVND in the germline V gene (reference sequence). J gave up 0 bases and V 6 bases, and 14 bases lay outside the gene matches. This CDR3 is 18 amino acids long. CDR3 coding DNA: TGTGCCAGTAGCCCATCCGGGACAGGGAGAACATTGAACACTGAAGCTTTCTTT. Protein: CASSPSGTGRTLNTEAFF.

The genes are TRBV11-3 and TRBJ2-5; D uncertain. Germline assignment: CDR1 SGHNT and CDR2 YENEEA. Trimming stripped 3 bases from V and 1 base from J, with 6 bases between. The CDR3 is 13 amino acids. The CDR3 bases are TGTGCCAGCAGCTTGGGCGTCCAAGAGACCCAGTACTTC. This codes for CASSLGVQETQYF.

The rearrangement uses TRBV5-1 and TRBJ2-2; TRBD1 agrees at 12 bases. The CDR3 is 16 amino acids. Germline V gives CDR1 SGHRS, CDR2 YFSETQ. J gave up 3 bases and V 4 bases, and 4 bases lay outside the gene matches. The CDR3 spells CASSRDRGHDTGELFF. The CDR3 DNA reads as TGCGCCAGCAGCAGGGACAGGGGGCATGACACCGGGGAGCTGTTTTTT.

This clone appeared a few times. CDR3: CASSIVGAAGNQPQHF. CDR3 bases: TGTGCCAGTAGTATAGTAGGGGCGGCAGGCAATCAGCCCCAGCATTTT. The gene calls are TRBV19 and TRBJ1-5, with D perhaps TRBD1 (5 bases). V lost 1 base and J 2 bases, leaving 12 bases between the germline ends. The CDR3 runs to 16 residues. In germline, CDR1 is LNHDA, CDR2 SQIVND (reference sequence).

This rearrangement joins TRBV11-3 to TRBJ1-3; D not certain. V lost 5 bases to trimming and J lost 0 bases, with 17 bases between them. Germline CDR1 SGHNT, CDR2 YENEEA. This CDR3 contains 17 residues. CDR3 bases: TGTGCCAGCAGCCTCCCCCCAGAGGCCTGCTCTGGAAACACCATATATTTT. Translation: CASSLPPEACSGNTIYF.

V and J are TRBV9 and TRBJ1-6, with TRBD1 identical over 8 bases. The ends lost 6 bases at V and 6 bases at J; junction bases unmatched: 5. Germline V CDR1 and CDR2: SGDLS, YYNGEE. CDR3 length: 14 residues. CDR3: CASTRDRINSPLHF. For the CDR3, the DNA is TGTGCCAGCACTCGGGACAGGATTAATTCACCCCTCCACTTT. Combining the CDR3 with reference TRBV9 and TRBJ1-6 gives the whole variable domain DSGVTQTPKHLITATGQRVTLRCSPRSGDLSVYWYQQSLDQGLQFLIQYYNGEERAKGNILERFSAQQFPDLHSELNLSSLELGDSALYFCASTRDRINSPLHFGNGTRLTVT.

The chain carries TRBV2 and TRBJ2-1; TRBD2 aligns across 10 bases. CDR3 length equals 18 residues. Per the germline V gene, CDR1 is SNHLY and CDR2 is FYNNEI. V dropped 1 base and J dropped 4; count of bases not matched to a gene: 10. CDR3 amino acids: CASSEGLAGGPFYNEQFF. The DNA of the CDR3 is TGTGCCAGCAGTGAAGGGTTAGCGGGGGGCCCTTTTTACAATGAGCAGTTCTTC.

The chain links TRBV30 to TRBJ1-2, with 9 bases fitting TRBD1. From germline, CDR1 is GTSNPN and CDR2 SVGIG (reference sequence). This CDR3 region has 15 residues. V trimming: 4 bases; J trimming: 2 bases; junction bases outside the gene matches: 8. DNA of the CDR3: TGTGCCTGGAAGGTAGGGACAGGGTCCAACTATGGCTACACCTTC. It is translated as CAWKVGTGSNYGYTF.

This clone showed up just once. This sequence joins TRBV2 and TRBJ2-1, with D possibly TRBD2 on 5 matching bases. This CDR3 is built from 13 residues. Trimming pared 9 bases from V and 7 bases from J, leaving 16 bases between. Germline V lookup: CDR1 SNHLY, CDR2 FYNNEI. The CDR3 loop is CASHRGERNEQFF. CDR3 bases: TGTGCCAGTCACCGGGGTGAAAGAAATGAGCAGTTCTTC.

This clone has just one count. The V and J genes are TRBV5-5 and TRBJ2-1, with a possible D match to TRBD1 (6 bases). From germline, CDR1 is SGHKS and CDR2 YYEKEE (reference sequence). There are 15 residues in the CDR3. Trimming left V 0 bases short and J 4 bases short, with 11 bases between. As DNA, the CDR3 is TGTGCCAGCAGCTTGGTAGGACAGCGTTACAATGAGCAGTTCTTC. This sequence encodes CASSLVGQRYNEQFF.